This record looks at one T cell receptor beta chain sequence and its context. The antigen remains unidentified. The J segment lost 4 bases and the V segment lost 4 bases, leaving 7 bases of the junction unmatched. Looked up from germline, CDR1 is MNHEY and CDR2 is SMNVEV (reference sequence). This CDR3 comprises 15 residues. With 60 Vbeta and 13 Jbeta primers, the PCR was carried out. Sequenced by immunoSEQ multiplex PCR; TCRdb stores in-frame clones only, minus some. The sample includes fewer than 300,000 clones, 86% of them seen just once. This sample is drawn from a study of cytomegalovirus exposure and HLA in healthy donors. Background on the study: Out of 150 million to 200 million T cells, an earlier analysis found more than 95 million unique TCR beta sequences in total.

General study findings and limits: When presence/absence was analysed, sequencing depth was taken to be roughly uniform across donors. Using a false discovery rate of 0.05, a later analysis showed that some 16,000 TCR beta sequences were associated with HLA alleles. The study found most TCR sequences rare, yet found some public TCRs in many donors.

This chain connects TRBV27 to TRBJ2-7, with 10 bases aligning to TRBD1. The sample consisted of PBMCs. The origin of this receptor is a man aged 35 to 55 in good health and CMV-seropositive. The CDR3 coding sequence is TGTGCCAGCAGTTCATACCGGGACAGGGGTTACGAGCAGTACTTC. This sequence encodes CASSSYRDRGYEQYF.